This is a list of T cell receptor beta chains from one sample in a study of shared clonotypes between healthy human individuals. Sequenced by immunoSEQ multiplex PCR; TCRdb stores in-frame clones only, minus some. This table holds almost 750,000 clones, 55% to 80% found once. The sequenced sample was memory CD4+ T cells sorted from blood. These receptors were taken from a woman in her twenties or thirties in good health. Both conserved end residues are part of each CDR3.

j_call	v_call	cdr3_aa
TRBJ2-7	TRBV6-5	CASSYQEEGPYEQYF
TRBJ2-5	TRBV6-1	CASSGSGWGEETQYF
TRBJ2-3	TRBV6-1	CASHLGDPSTDTQYF
TRBJ2-7	TRBV18	CASSPRLSYEQYF
TRBJ1-1	TRBV19	CASSISGTLNTEAFF
TRBJ2-7	TRBV11-2	CASSPTGLSYEQYF
TRBJ2-5	TRBV5-1	CASSPGAGGSEGETQYF
TRBJ1-4	TRBV5-1	CASSVGIRALNEKLFF
TRBJ1-4	TRBV27	CASSRAYRAANEKLFF
TRBJ1-5	TRBV7-9	CASSRQGAFQPQHF